Listed below are T cell receptor beta chains from one sample, sequenced in a study of PD-1 blockade in classical Hodgkin lymphoma. Profiled with immunoSEQ multiplex PCR; TCRdb holds only in-frame clones, not every one. This table holds roughly 50,000 clones, around nine tenths found once. The starting material was peripheral blood mononuclear cells (PBMCs), obtained before the fourth cycle of nivolumab. The receptors were gathered from a human donor with classical Hodgkin lymphoma. Each CDR3 is given with its conserved first and last residue. D genes are given only for firm matches. A row's size may be missing; if present it is once, few, many or a size class.

v_call,clone_size,j_call,d_call,cdr3_length,cdr3_aa,cdr3_nt
TRBV9,.,TRBJ1-4,.,16,CASSANTGVGGEKLFF,TGTGCCAGCAGCGCTAACACGGGGGTCGGAGGTGAAAAACTGTTTTTT
TRBV10-3,.,TRBJ2-7,TRBD2,17,CAISLKLAGGRIYEQYF,TGTGCCATCAGCTTAAAACTAGCGGGGGGGCGGATCTACGAGCAGTACTTC
TRBV11-2,once,TRBJ2-1,TRBD2,12,CASSLAGNEQFF,TGTGCCAGCAGCCTAGCGGGAAATGAGCAGTTCTTC
TRBV9,once,TRBJ1-1,.,15,CASSVEVGRNTEAFF,TGTGCCAGCAGCGTAGAAGTAGGGAGGAACACTGAAGCTTTCTTT
TRBV2,.,TRBJ2-3,.,15,CASSEINSDGDTQYF,TGTGCCAGCAGTGAAATAAACTCGGACGGCGATACGCAGTATTTT
TRBV27,.,TRBJ2-1,TRBD2,16,CASSSETSGEYNEQFF,TGTGCCAGCAGTTCGGAGACTAGCGGGGAGTACAATGAGCAGTTCTTC
TRBV27,.,TRBJ2-5,.,13,CASSLIAGETQYF,TGTGCCAGCAGTTTGATCGCCGGAGAGACCCAGTACTTC
TRBV2,.,TRBJ2-5,.,15,CASSDSGSRQETQYF,TGTGCCAGCAGTGACTCTGGCAGCCGCCAAGAGACCCAGTACTTC
TRBV28,.,TRBJ1-2,.,15,CASSFDRTINYGYTF,TGTGCCAGCAGTTTCGACAGGACGATAAACTATGGCTACACCTTC
TRBV9,.,TRBJ1-2,TRBD1,15,CASSDTGTGGRGYTF,TGTGCCAGCAGCGATACCGGGACAGGGGGTCGTGGCTACACCTTC
TRBV6-1,.,TRBJ1-2,.,13,CASSDGLYYGYTF,TGTGCCAGCAGTGATGGACTGTACTATGGCTACACCTTC
TRBV27,.,TRBJ1-1,TRBD1,14,CASRPQGGNTEAFF,TGTGCCAGCAGACCACAGGGGGGGAACACTGAAGCTTTCTTT
TRBV7-2,.,TRBJ2-1,TRBD2,18,CASSLGDILAGVYNEQFF,TGTGCCAGCAGCTTAGGGGACATTCTAGCGGGAGTTTACAATGAGCAGTTCTTC
TRBV28,.,TRBJ2-1,.,14,CASSPRAVYNEQFF,TGTGCCAGCAGCCCCAGGGCAGTTTACAATGAGCAGTTCTTC
TRBV19,.,TRBJ2-3,.,11,CASSIGDTQYF,TGTGCCAGTAGTATAGGGGACACGCAGTATTTT
TRBV18,.,TRBJ2-7,TRBD2,14,CASSPSGKDYEQYF,TGTGCCAGCTCACCGAGCGGGAAGGACTACGAGCAGTACTTC
TRBV14,.,TRBJ2-3,TRBD2,15,CASSQDAASGRTQYF,TGTGCCAGCAGCCAAGATGCAGCTAGCGGGAGAACGCAGTATTTT
TRBV10-2,.,TRBJ1-3,.,13,CASSGVAGNTIYF,TGCGCCAGCAGCGGGGTTGCTGGAAACACCATATATTTT
TRBV6-5,once,TRBJ2-6,.,15,CASSLDWSGANALTF,TGTGCCAGCAGTCTAGATTGGTCTGGGGCCAACGCCCTGACTTTC
TRBV28,once,TRBJ2-3,TRBD1,14,CASSKQGTRDTQYF,TGTGCCAGCAGTAAACAGGGGACCAGGGATACGCAGTATTTT
TRBV7-3,.,TRBJ1-6,.,15,CASSLSRSDNSPLHF,TGTGCCAGCAGCTTAAGTCGCAGCGACAATTCACCCCTCCACTTT
TRBV5-4,.,TRBJ2-7,.,15,CASSLEQGKFYEQYF,TGTGCCAGCAGCTTGGAGCAGGGTAAATTCTACGAGCAGTACTTC
TRBV19,.,TRBJ2-4,.,15,CASSIYRLAKNIQYF,TGTGCCAGTAGTATATACCGGTTAGCCAAAAACATTCAGTACTTC
TRBV5-1,.,TRBJ2-5,.,12,CASSEYQETQYF,TGCGCCAGCAGCGAGTACCAAGAGACCCAGTACTTC
TRBV18,few,TRBJ1-5,TRBD1,15,CASSPGTALLQPQHF,TGTGCCAGCTCACCAGGGACAGCCCTACTTCAGCCCCAGCATTTT
TRBV19,.,TRBJ2-3,.,14,CASSHRQATDTQYF,TGTGCCAGTTCACACAGGCAGGCCACAGATACGCAGTATTTT
TRBV28,few,TRBJ1-1,.,14,CASVGSLLGPEAFF,TGTGCCAGCGTCGGGTCTCTCCTTGGGCCTGAAGCTTTCTTT
TRBV28,.,TRBJ2-5,TRBD2,17,CASSGSYLAGHQETQYF,TGTGCCAGCAGTGGGAGTTATCTAGCGGGCCACCAAGAGACCCAGTACTTC
TRBV4-1,.,TRBJ2-3,.,17,CASSQDRGGARADTQYF,TGCGCCAGCAGCCAAGATAGGGGGGGGGCAAGGGCAGATACGCAGTATTTT
TRBV5-5,.,TRBJ2-1,TRBD2,16,CASSLESSGGWNEQFF,TGTGCCAGCAGCTTGGAGAGCAGCGGGGGATGGAATGAGCAGTTCTTC
TRBV5-1,few,TRBJ2-1,TRBD2,18,CASSLAGLGDRSYNEQFF,TGCGCCAGCAGCTTGGCTGGACTAGGAGATCGGTCCTACAATGAGCAGTTCTTC
TRBV11-2,.,TRBJ2-7,.,11,CASSQFYEQYF,TGTGCCAGCAGCCAATTCTACGAGCAGTACTTC
TRBV4-1,.,TRBJ1-5,.,15,CASSQDRVGNQPQHF,TGCGCCAGCAGCCAAGACAGGGTTGGCAATCAGCCCCAGCATTTT
TRBV5-1,.,TRBJ2-3,.,15,CASSFSRDSTDTQYF,TGCGCCAGCAGCTTCTCAAGAGATAGCACAGATACGCAGTATTTT
TRBV11-2,.,TRBJ2-2,TRBD1,15,CASSTRQGNTGELFF,TGTGCCAGCAGCACCAGACAGGGGAACACCGGGGAGCTGTTTTTT
TRBV1,.,TRBJ2-2,.,16,CTSFSTTRSRTGELFF,TGCACCAGCTTCTCCACGACCCGATCTAGAACCGGGGAGCTGTTTTTT
TRBV7-3,.,TRBJ2-5,.,15,CASSLTTGSRETQYF,TGTGCCAGCAGCTTAACCACAGGGTCCAGGGAGACCCAGTACTTC
TRBV29-1,.,TRBJ2-3,.,13,CSVNRQGSDTQYF,TGCAGCGTTAATCGGCAGGGGAGTGATACGCAGTATTTT
TRBV10-1,few,TRBJ2-7,TRBD1,11,CASSEVEDRGF,TGCGCCAGCAGTGAGGTTGAGGACAGGGGCTTC
TRBV2,.,TRBJ2-7,.,14,CANSGRGDGYEQYF,TGTGCCAACTCCGGGAGAGGGGACGGGTACGAGCAGTACTTC
TRBV6-1,.,TRBJ1-1,.,14,CASRTRVLNTEAFF,TGTGCCAGCAGAACCAGAGTCTTGAACACTGAAGCTTTCTTT
TRBV6-4,.,TRBJ2-2,.,14,CASSLGGDTGELFF,TGTGCCAGCAGTCTTGGCGGGGACACCGGGGAGCTGTTTTTT
TRBV2,.,TRBJ2-5,.,13,CASSERVSLTQYF,TGTGCCAGCAGTGAAAGAGTTTCCCTAACCCAGTACTTC